The T cell receptor beta chain under discussion was sequenced for a study of radiotherapy plus CTLA-4 blockade in lung cancer. In the study overall: Objective responses occurred in 15% to 20% of patients; 25% to 35% had disease control. General study points: Increased serum interferon-beta after radiation also reportedly predicted response strongly. Blood saw expansion of tumor-derived TCR clones after radiotherapy plus ipilimumab.

The germline V and J ends were trimmed by 5 bases and 6 bases, with 14 bases remaining between them. CDR3 length: 13 amino acids. Germline V gene sequence: CDR1 SEHNR, CDR2 FQNEAQ (reference sequence). Generated by immunoSEQ multiplex PCR, the TCRdb table keeps only in-frame clones and is missing some. The sample carries fewer than 55,000 clones, 77% recorded once. Turning to this clone: The antigen is unknown.

This sequence joins TRBV7-9 and TRBJ2-7; D might be TRBD2 (6 bases). The sequencing used peripheral blood, collected from a patient treated with radiotherapy plus ipilimumab. The TCR was taken from a human donor with non-small cell lung cancer whose response to radiotherapy plus ipilimumab could not be evaluated. CDR3 sequence (DNA): TGTGCCAGCAGCCTCCTGACTAGATCCGAGCAGTACTTC. Amino acid sequence: CASSLLTRSEQYF.